The rows below give T cell receptor beta chains drawn from one sample of a study of cytomegalovirus exposure and HLA in healthy donors. TCRdb's copy holds only in-frame clones and misses some; the assay was immunoSEQ multiplex PCR. The sample has over 95,000 clones; more than 65% are singletons. Sequencing input: PBMCs. The receptor source for this set is a man in his forties or fifties in good health and CMV-seropositive. Each CDR3 is given with its conserved first and last residue. The D gene is left open where the match is weak. Clone sizes are given selectively: once, few, many, or a class where the clone is expanded.

j_gene: TRBJ2-1
abundance: once
d_gene: .
v_gene: TRBV5-6
CDR3nt: TGTGCCAGCAGCTTGCGGGGGGCCTCCTACAATGAGCAGTTCTTC
CDR3aa: CASSLRGASYNEQFF

j_gene: TRBJ1-3
abundance: .
d_gene: .
v_gene: TRBV4-3
CDR3nt: TGCGCCAGCAGCCAAGGTTTACAGGGACACTCTGGAAACACCATATATTTT
CDR3aa: CASSQGLQGHSGNTIYF

j_gene: TRBJ1-1
abundance: .
d_gene: .
v_gene: TRBV18
CDR3nt: TGTGCCAGCTCGTTCCGATCCGGGGAGAACACTGAAGCTTTCTTT
CDR3aa: CASSFRSGENTEAFF

j_gene: TRBJ2-1
abundance: .
d_gene: .
v_gene: TRBV11-2
CDR3nt: TGTGCCAGCACCCAACAGGGAAGCTCCTACAATGAGCAGTTCTTC
CDR3aa: CASTQQGSSYNEQFF

j_gene: TRBJ1-5
abundance: .
d_gene: .
v_gene: TRBV2
CDR3nt: TGTGCCAGCAGTGACGTGGCTGCCAATCAGCCCCAGCATTTT
CDR3aa: CASSDVAANQPQHF

j_gene: TRBJ2-3
abundance: .
d_gene: TRBD2
v_gene: TRBV19
CDR3nt: TGTGCCAGTAGTATGGCTAGCGGGGGGAGAAGCGCGCAGTATTTT
CDR3aa: CASSMASGGRSAQYF

j_gene: TRBJ2-2
abundance: .
d_gene: .
v_gene: TRBV7-9
CDR3nt: TGTGCCAGCAGCGGCGGAGGGGAGCTGTTTTTT
CDR3aa: CASSGGGELFF

j_gene: TRBJ2-1
abundance: .
d_gene: TRBD2
v_gene: TRBV7-9
CDR3nt: TGTGCCAGCAGCTCCCGCCTGACCGGGACTAGCGGCAATGAGCAGTTCTTC
CDR3aa: CASSSRLTGTSGNEQFF

j_gene: TRBJ1-2
abundance: .
d_gene: .
v_gene: TRBV5-1
CDR3nt: TGCGCCAGCAGCTTGGCCGGGGGACCCTATGGCTACACCTTC
CDR3aa: CASSLAGGPYGYTF

j_gene: TRBJ2-7
abundance: .
d_gene: TRBD1
v_gene: TRBV27
CDR3nt: TGTGCCAGCAGTTTTGGAGTTGGACAGGGGTACGAGCAGTACTTC
CDR3aa: CASSFGVGQGYEQYF

j_gene: TRBJ1-5
abundance: .
d_gene: TRBD1
v_gene: TRBV4-3
CDR3nt: TGCGCCAGCAGCCAAGCGGCACAGGGGCGTCAGCCCCAGCATTTT
CDR3aa: CASSQAAQGRQPQHF

j_gene: TRBJ2-7
abundance: few
d_gene: TRBD1
v_gene: TRBV18
CDR3nt: TGTGCCAGCTCACCAGCCGGGACAGGGGGGAGCGAGCAGTACTTC
CDR3aa: CASSPAGTGGSEQYF

j_gene: TRBJ2-7
abundance: few
d_gene: TRBD1
v_gene: TRBV2
CDR3nt: TGTGCCAGCGATACCCGGGACAGCCTCCGCGAGCAGTACTTC
CDR3aa: CASDTRDSLREQYF

j_gene: TRBJ1-6
abundance: .
d_gene: .
v_gene: TRBV11-1
CDR3nt: TGTGCCAGCAGCTTAGAGGGACTGAACTATAATTCACCCCTCCACTTT
CDR3aa: CASSLEGLNYNSPLHF

j_gene: TRBJ1-2
abundance: .
d_gene: .
v_gene: TRBV5-1
CDR3nt: TGCGCCAGCAGCTTGGCCGGGGGGGCGCGCGGCGGTTATGGCTACACCTTC
CDR3aa: CASSLAGGARGGYGYTF

j_gene: TRBJ1-1
abundance: .
d_gene: .
v_gene: TRBV18
CDR3nt: TGTGCCAGCTCACCAGAGGCTGGGGGGACTGAAGCTTTCTTT
CDR3aa: CASSPEAGGTEAFF

j_gene: TRBJ2-7
abundance: few
d_gene: .
v_gene: TRBV18
CDR3nt: TGTGCCAGCTCACCACCGGCGATTGGGTCCCAGGCGAGAGAGCAGTACTTC
CDR3aa: CASSPPAIGSQAREQYF

j_gene: TRBJ1-2
abundance: .
d_gene: .
v_gene: TRBV5-1
CDR3nt: TGCGCCAGCAGCGAACAGCAGACAGGCCCTAACTATGGCTACACCTTC
CDR3aa: CASSEQQTGPNYGYTF

j_gene: TRBJ2-7
abundance: .
d_gene: .
v_gene: TRBV28
CDR3nt: TGTGCCAGCAGTTTGGGCAGGGCAGATGAGCAGTACTTC
CDR3aa: CASSLGRADEQYF

j_gene: TRBJ2-7
abundance: .
d_gene: .
v_gene: TRBV4-3
CDR3nt: TGCGCCAGCAGCCAAGAGACGGTATCGGGGAGCCAACCTTACGAGCAGTACTTC
CDR3aa: CASSQETVSGSQPYEQYF

j_gene: TRBJ1-3
abundance: .
d_gene: .
v_gene: TRBV6-5
CDR3nt: TGTGCCAGCAGTTATGGGGCATTCGCTGGAAACACCATATATTTT
CDR3aa: CASSYGAFAGNTIYF

j_gene: TRBJ2-3
abundance: .
d_gene: .
v_gene: TRBV2
CDR3nt: TGTGCCAGCAGTGAGACTAGACGCACAGATACGCAGTATTTT
CDR3aa: CASSETRRTDTQYF

j_gene: TRBJ1-5
abundance: .
d_gene: .
v_gene: TRBV18
CDR3nt: TGTGCCAGCTCACCAACGGGAGGGCTTGGGGGGTCACAGCCCCAGCATTTT
CDR3aa: CASSPTGGLGGSQPQHF

j_gene: TRBJ2-5
abundance: .
d_gene: .
v_gene: TRBV7-2
CDR3nt: TGTGCCAGCAGCTTAGAACCCAGCGAGGAGACCCAGTACTTC
CDR3aa: CASSLEPSEETQYF

j_gene: TRBJ1-1
abundance: once
d_gene: .
v_gene: TRBV28
CDR3nt: TGTGCCAGCAACCAACTGGGGGGGGGTACATCCATGAACACTGAAGCTTTCTTT
CDR3aa: CASNQLGGGTSMNTEAFF

j_gene: TRBJ2-1
abundance: .
d_gene: .
v_gene: TRBV6-1
CDR3nt: TGTGCCACCAAAGGGGCAGGGCATGAGCAGTTCTTC
CDR3aa: CATKGAGHEQFF

j_gene: TRBJ2-5
abundance: .
d_gene: TRBD1
v_gene: TRBV6-1
CDR3nt: TGTGCCAGCAGTGTTAGGACAGGGGAGTACCAAGAGACCCAGTACTTC
CDR3aa: CASSVRTGEYQETQYF